These T cell receptor beta chains were read from a single sample in a study of CD8+ T cells in alopecia areata. TCRdb keeps only in-frame clones here, not all; method: immunoSEQ multiplex PCR. The sample lists about 220,000 clones; approximately 57% were seen once. The sample was CD4+ T cells sorted from blood, taken at week 4, from a patient treated with tofacitinib. The origin of the receptors is a human donor with alopecia areata. CDR3s include the opening cysteine and the closing phenylalanine or tryptophan. The D gene is left open where the match is weak. Clone size is given for some rows only: seen once, a few or many times, or a class if the clone is expanded.

- - TRBJ1-2 TRBV25-1 TGTGCCAGCAGTGAAGCTAACTATGGCTACACCTTC CASSEANYGYTF
- - TRBJ2-5 TRBV4-3 TGCGCCAGCAGCCAGCGACACGGAGGTTTAGGACAAGAGACCCAGTACTTC CASSQRHGGLGQETQYF
- TRBD2 TRBJ2-1 TRBV29-1 TGCAGCGTTGAACCTACTAGCGGGGCATACAATGAGCAGTTCTTC CSVEPTSGAYNEQFF
once - TRBJ2-1 TRBV29-1 TGCAGCGTTCGTGCTAGACTTTACAATGAGCAGTTCTTC CSVRARLYNEQFF
- TRBD2 TRBJ2-2 TRBV4-1 TGCGCCAGCAGCCAAGTCCTAGCGGGGGCAGGCACCGGGGAGCTGTTTTTT CASSQVLAGAGTGELFF
- TRBD2 TRBJ2-1 TRBV5-8 TGTGCCAGCAGCTTGGGCTGGAGCGGGGGGTATCTCTTC CASSLGWSGGYLF
- - TRBJ1-1 TRBV4-1 TGCGCCAGCAGCCAAATCGGGGGTATGAACACTGAAGCTTTCTTT CASSQIGGMNTEAFF
- - TRBJ2-5 TRBV6-5 TGTGCCAGCAGTTCCCCCCGGAGCCGAGAGACCCAGTACTTC CASSSPRSRETQYF
- TRBD1 TRBJ2-7 TRBV30 TGTGCCTGGAGAACTAACAGGGGTCTATCCTACGAGCAGTACTTC CAWRTNRGLSYEQYF
- - TRBJ2-5 TRBV25-1 TGTGCCAGCAGTGACAAGGACAGACTGACCCAGTACTTC CASSDKDRLTQYF
- TRBD1 TRBJ2-7 TRBV6-5 TGTGCCAGCAGTTCCGGGACAGGGGTCCTCTACGAGCAGTACTTC CASSSGTGVLYEQYF
- TRBD1 TRBJ1-2 TRBV5-4 TGTGCCAGCAGCTTGCCCAGGGGGGACTATGGCTACACCTTC CASSLPRGDYGYTF